The 3 T cell receptor beta chains in this list originate from one sample, sequenced in a study of Ad26.COV2.S vaccination and SARS-CoV-2 variants. Measured with immunoSEQ multiplex PCR; TCRdb has only the in-frame clones, and not every one. The table shows 300,000 to 400,000 clones, with around 81% occurring only once. Sample treatment: 19 received Ad26.COV2.S at low or high dose, single or two shots; about 5 received placebo; per-sample allocation not given. Day 63 after the first vaccine or placebo injection was the time point for sampling. The input for sequencing was peripheral blood, taken in a trial of Ad26.COV2.S vaccine versus placebo. These receptors were obtained from a person between 18 and 65 years old who received the Ad26.COV2.S COVID-19 vaccine or a placebo.

The chain couples TRBV3-1 (or the pseudogene TRBV3-2) to TRBJ1-2; maybe TRBD1 (6 bases). The CDR3 is 14 amino acids. Germline loops: CDR1 LGHDT, CDR2 YNNKEL (reference sequence). V was clipped by 3 bases and J by 2 bases, with 10 bases between them. The CDR3 protein is CASSQGGYNYGYTF. The DNA of the CDR3 is TGTGCCAGCAGCCAGGGGGGCTACAACTATGGCTACACCTTC.

The chain links TRBV6-6 to TRBJ2-2; TRBD2 matches at 9 bases. J lost 5 bases, V lost 2 bases, and 6 bases had no gene match. The CDR3 has 16 residues. Germline CDR1 MNHNY, CDR2 SVGAGI (reference sequence). CDR3 nucleotide sequence: TGTGCCAGCAGTTACAGAACGCTAGCGGGGACCGGGGAGCTGTTTTTT. It specifies CASSYRTLAGTGELFF.

The chain joins TRBV18 to TRBJ1-4; 7 bases are a match to TRBD1. CDR1 and CDR2 (germline): KGHSH, LQKENI. V lost 3 bases to trimming and J lost 11 bases; unmatched junction nucleotides: 15. This CDR3 is 16 amino acids long. CDR3 sequence (DNA): TGTGCCAGCTCACCGTCACAGGGGCGGGTATTGGAGAAACTGTTTTTT. Its translation is CASSPSQGRVLEKLFF.